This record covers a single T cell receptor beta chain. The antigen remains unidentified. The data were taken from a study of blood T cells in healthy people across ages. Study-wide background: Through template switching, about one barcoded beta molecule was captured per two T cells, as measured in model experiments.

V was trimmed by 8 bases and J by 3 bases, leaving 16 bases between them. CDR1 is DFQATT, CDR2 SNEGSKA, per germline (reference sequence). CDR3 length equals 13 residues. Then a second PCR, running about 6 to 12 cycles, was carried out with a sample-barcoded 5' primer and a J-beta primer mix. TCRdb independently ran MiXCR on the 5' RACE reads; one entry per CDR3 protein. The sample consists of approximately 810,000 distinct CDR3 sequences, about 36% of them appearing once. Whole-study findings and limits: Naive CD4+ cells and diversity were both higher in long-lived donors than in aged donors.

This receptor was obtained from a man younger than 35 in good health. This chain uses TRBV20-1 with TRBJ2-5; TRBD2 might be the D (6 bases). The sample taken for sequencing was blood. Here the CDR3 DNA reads TGCAGTACGTCCGGGAGATACAAAGAGACCCAGTACTTC. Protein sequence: CSTSGRYKETQYF.